The present T cell receptor (beta chain) was sequenced within a study of control samples from healthy donors and cancer patients. The CDR3 consists of 19 residues. J was trimmed by 0 bases and V by 2 bases; bases with no gene match: 13. The germline gives CDR1 MNHEY, CDR2 SVGEGT. The protocol was immunoSEQ multiplex PCR, while the TCRdb copy is restricted to in-frame clones and leaves out a portion. This sample has around 75,000 clones, with around 92% found just once. The TCR was taken from a woman in her fifties or sixties in good health. The V call is TRBV6-2 or TRBV6-3, the J call TRBJ1-5; 7 nucleotides match TRBD1. Sequenced: blood. CDR3 bases: TGTGCCAGCAGTTACGACAGGGACCACGGAGCTTATAGCAATCAGCCCCAGCATTTT. This translates into CASSYDRDHGAYSNQPQHF.